This T cell receptor beta chain was profiled in a study of OX40 agonist ivuxolimab in advanced cancers. Profiling relied on immunoSEQ multiplex PCR, and the TCRdb table lists in-frame clones only, not all of them. The data contain some 55,000 clones, about four fifths of them singletons. The study's findings and limits: Among patients with partial responses at 0.1-3.0 mg/kg, clonal expansion was among the lowest.

This clone was seen only a few times. Its cognate antigen is unknown. This sequence originates from an adult with an advanced solid tumor such as melanoma, head and neck, liver or kidney cancer. This material consisted of CD4+ or CD8+ T cells sorted from blood, taken in a trial of the OX40 agonist ivuxolimab.

CDR3 sequence (DNA): TGTGCCAGCAGCTTATTCGGGACAGCCGGAAACGAGCAGTACTTC. The encoded protein is CASSLFGTAGNEQYF. The chain carries TRBV7-9 and TRBJ2-7; 7 bases align to TRBD1. Losses at the gene ends were 2 bases for V and 5 bases for J; bases not matched to a gene: 9. The CDR3 covers 15 residues. Germline lookup yields CDR1 SEHNR and CDR2 FQNEAQ (reference sequence).